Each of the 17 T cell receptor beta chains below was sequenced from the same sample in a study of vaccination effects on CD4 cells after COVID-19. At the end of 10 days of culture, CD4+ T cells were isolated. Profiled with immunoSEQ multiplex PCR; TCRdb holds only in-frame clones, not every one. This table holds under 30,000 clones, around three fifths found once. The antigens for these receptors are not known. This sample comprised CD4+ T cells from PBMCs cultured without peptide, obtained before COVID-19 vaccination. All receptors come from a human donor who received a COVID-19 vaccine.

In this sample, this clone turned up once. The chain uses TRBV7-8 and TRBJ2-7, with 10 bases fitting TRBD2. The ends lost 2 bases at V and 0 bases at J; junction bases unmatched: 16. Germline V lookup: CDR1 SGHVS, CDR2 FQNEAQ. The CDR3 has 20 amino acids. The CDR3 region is CASSLSQWVAGGPLSYEQYF. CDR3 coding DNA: TGTGCCAGCAGCTTATCTCAGTGGGTAGCGGGAGGTCCTCTCTCCTACGAGCAGTACTTC. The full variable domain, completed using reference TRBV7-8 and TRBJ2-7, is GAGVSQSPRYKVAKRGQDVALRCDPISGHVSLFWYQQALGQGPEFLTYFQNEAQLDKSGLPSDRFFAERPEGSVSTLKIQRTQQEDSAVYLCASSLSQWVAGGPLSYEQYFGPGTRLTVT.

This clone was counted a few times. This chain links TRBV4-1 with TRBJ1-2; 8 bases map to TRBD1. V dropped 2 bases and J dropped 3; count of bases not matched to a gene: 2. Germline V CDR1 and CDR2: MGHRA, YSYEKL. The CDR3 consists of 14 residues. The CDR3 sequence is CASSQTGGDYGYTF. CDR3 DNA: TGCGCCAGCAGCCAAACAGGGGGGGACTATGGCTACACCTTC.

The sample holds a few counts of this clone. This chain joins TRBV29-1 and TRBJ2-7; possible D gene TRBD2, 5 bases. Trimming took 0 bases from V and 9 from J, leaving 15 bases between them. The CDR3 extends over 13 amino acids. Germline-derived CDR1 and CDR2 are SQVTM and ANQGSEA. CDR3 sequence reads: CSVEDTAPAGQYF. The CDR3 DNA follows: TGCAGCGTTGAAGATACGGCCCCGGCGGGGCAGTACTTC.

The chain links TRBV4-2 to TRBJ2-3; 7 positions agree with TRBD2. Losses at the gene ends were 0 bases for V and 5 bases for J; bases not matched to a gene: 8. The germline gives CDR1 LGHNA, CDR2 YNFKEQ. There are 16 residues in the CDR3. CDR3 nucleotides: TGTGCCAGCAGCCAAGATCGGGCTAGCGGACGAGATACGCAGTATTTT. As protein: CASSQDRASGRDTQYF.

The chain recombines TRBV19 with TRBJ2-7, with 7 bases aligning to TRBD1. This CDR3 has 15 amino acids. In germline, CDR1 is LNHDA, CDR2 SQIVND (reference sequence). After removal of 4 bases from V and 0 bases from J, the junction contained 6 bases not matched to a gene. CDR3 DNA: TGTGCCAGTAGTACAGAACAGGGGTTCTCCTACGAGCAGTACTTC. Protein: CASSTEQGFSYEQYF.

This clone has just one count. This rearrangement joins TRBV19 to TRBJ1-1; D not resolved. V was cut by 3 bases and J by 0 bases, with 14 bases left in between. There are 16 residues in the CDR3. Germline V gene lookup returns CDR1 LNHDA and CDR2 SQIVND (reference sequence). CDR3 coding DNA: TGTGCCAGTAGTATCGGTCGGATAGCCATGAACACTGAAGCTTTCTTT. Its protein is CASSIGRIAMNTEAFF.

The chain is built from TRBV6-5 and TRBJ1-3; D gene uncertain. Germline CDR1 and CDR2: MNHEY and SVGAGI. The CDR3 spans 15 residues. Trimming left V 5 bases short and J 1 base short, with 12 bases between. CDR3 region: CASSPPAGSGNTIYF. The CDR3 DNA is TGTGCCAGCAGTCCACCCGCCGGGTCTGGAAACACCATATATTTT.

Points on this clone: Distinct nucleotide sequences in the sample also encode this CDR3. The CDR3 DNA is TGTGCCAGTAGTTCCGGGCTCAACACTGAAGCTTTCTTT. This codes for CASSSGLNTEAFF. V usage is TRBV19 and J usage is TRBJ1-1; D unresolved. The V gene's germline CDR1 is LNHDA and CDR2 SQIVND (reference sequence). Between the trimmed V and J ends, which lost 5 bases and 2 bases, there was a span of 9 bases. The CDR3 runs 13 residues. Using reference TRBV19 and TRBJ1-1 for the parts outside the CDR3, the full variable domain is DGGITQSPKYLFRKEGQNVTLSCEQNLNHDAMYWYRQDPGQGLRLIYYSQIVNDFQKGDIAEGYSVSREKKESFPLTVTSAQKNPTAFYLCASSSGLNTEAFFGQGTRLTVV.

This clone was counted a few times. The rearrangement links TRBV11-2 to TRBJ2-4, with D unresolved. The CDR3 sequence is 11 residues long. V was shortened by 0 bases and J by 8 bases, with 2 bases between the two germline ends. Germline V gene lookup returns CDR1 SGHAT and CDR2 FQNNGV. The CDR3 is CASSLEYIQYF. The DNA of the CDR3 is TGTGCCAGCAGCTTAGAATACATTCAGTACTTC.

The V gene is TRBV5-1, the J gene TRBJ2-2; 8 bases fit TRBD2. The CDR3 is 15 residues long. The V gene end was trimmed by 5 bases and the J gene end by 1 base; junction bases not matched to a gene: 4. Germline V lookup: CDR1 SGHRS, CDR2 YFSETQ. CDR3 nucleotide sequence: TGCGCCAGCAGACTAACTAGCGGGAACACCGGGGAGCTGTTTTTT. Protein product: CASRLTSGNTGELFF.

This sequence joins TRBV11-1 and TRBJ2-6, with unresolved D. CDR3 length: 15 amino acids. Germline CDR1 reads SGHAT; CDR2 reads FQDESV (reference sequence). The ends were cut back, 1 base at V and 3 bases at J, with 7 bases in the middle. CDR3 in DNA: TGTGCCAGCAGCTTAGAGTCGCGTGGGGCCAACGTCCTGACTTTC. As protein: CASSLESRGANVLTF.

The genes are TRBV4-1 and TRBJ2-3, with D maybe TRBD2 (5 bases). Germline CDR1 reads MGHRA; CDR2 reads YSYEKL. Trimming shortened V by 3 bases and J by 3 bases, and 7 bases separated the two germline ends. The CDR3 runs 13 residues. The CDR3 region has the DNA TGCGCCAGCAGCCACGGAGGAACAGATACGCAGTATTTT. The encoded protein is CASSHGGTDTQYF.

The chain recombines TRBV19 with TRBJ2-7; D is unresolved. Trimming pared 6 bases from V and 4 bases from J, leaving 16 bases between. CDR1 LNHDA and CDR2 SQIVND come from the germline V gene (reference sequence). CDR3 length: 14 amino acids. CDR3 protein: CASSSPPDPYEQYF. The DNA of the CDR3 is TGTGCCAGTAGCTCCCCCCCCGACCCATACGAGCAGTACTTC.

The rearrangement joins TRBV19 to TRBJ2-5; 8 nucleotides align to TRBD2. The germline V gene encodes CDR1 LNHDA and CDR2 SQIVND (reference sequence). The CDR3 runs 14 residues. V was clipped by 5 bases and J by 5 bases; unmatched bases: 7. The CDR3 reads CASSLRTSRETQYF. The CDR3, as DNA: TGTGCCAGTAGTCTCCGGACTAGCCGGGAGACCCAGTACTTC.

CDR3 amino acids: CASSQVPGSNYGYTF. Written as DNA, the CDR3 is TGCGCCAGCAGCCAAGTACCTGGGTCGAATTATGGCTACACCTTC. This chain links TRBV4-1 with TRBJ1-2; D unclear. CDR1 and CDR2 from the germline V gene are MGHRA and YSYEKL. The V end lost 1 base, the J end lost 5 bases, and 14 bases lay between the germline ends. The length of the CDR3 is 15 residues.

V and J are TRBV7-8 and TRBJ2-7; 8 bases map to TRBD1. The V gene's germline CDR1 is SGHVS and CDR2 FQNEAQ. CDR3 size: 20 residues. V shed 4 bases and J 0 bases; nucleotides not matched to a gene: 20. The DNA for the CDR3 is TGTGCCAGCAGCTCGGCCTTAAGACAGGGGAGAGGGTTGAGCTCCTACGAGCAGTACTTC. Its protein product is CASSSALRQGRGLSSYEQYF.

The CDR3 sequence is CASSLHRGNTEAFF. CDR3 in DNA: TGCGCCAGCAGCTTGCATAGGGGGAACACTGAAGCTTTCTTT. The chain uses TRBV5-1 and TRBJ1-1; possible D gene TRBD1, 5 bases. Deletions cut 1 base from V and 1 base from J, with 8 bases between. This CDR3 contains 14 residues. The V gene's germline CDR1 is SGHRS and CDR2 YFSETQ.